The 8 T cell receptor beta chains reported below all come from one sample, sequenced in a study of T cell repertoires in cytomegalovirus infection. TCRdb fed the reads into MiXCR, producing one record per CDR3 protein. The sample yields hundreds of thousands of distinct CDR3 sequences, 24% seen once. Sequencing was performed on CD8+ T cells from PBMCs. These receptors all come from a human donor in good health (CMV status not recorded). Some clones in this sample may be carry-over from other donors' samples.

This clonotype was observed many times. The V call is TRBV7-2, the J call TRBJ1-1; a possible D gene is TRBD1 (6 bases). The CDR3 is 14 amino acids. Germline V gives CDR1 SGHTA, CDR2 FQGNSA. Trimming took off 6 bases at V and 0 bases at J, with 11 bases between the two ends. This CDR3 is CASSRTALNTEAFF. The CDR3, as DNA: TGTGCCAGCAGTCGGACAGCCTTGAACACTGAAGCTTTCTTT.

This chain connects TRBV15 to TRBJ2-5; D gene uncertain. Between the trimmed V and J ends, which lost 9 bases and 5 bases, there was a span of 19 bases. The CDR3 has 14 residues. Germline assignment: CDR1 LNHNV and CDR2 YYDKDF (reference sequence). The CDR3 DNA sequence: TGTGCCACGGGTCGGGTCCCGGTACCTGAGACCCAGTACTTC. Amino acids: CATGRVPVPETQYF. Based on the CDR3 plus reference TRBV15 and TRBJ2-5, the full variable domain is DAMVIQNPRYQVTQFGKPVTLSCSQTLNHNVMYWYQQKSSQAPKLLFHYYDKDFNNEADTPDNFQSRRPNTSFCFLDIRSPGLGDTAMYLCATGRVPVPETQYFGPGTRLLVL.

In its sample, this clonotype was seen many times. The chain couples TRBV7-6 to TRBJ1-2; 8 positions agree with TRBD1. Unmatched junction bases numbered 8, after V lost 8 bases and J lost 3 bases. CDR3 size: 14 residues. Germline-derived CDR1 and CDR2 are SGHVS and FNYEAQ. The CDR3 region is CASGPSDRDYGYTF. The CDR3 DNA reads TGTGCCAGCGGACCATCGGACAGGGACTATGGCTACACCTTC. The full variable domain, its missing parts supplied by reference TRBV7-6 and TRBJ1-2, is GAGVSQSPRYKVTKRGQDVALRCDPISGHVSLYWYRQALGQGPEFLTYFNYEAQQDKSGLPNDRFSAERPEGSISTLTIQRTEQRDSAMYRCASGPSDRDYGYTFGSGTRLTVV.

This clonotype turned up a few times. V usage is TRBV29-1 and J usage is TRBJ2-1; D unresolved. Germline CDR1 is SQVTM and CDR2 is ANQGSEA. V dropped 2 bases and J dropped 5 bases, with 10 bases sitting between them. The CDR3 consists of 13 residues. In DNA form, the CDR3 reads TGCAGCGTTGAATACACTTCTCACAATGAGCAGTTCTTC. Its translation: CSVEYTSHNEQFF.

This chain joins TRBV2 and TRBJ2-5; 7 positions match TRBD2. The CDR3 has 13 amino acids. J gave up 4 bases and V 7 bases, and 6 bases lay outside the gene matches. The germline V gene encodes CDR1 SNHLY and CDR2 FYNNEI. The CDR3 coding sequence is TGTGCCAGCATGAGTGGACTAGGAGAGACCCAGTACTTC. Amino acid sequence: CASMSGLGETQYF.

The chain carries TRBV28 and TRBJ1-3; 7 positions match TRBD1. The V gene's germline CDR1 is MDHEN and CDR2 SYDVKM. The CDR3 runs to 16 residues. Trimming cost V 0 bases and J 2 bases; bases outside gene matches: 4. CDR3 sequence: CASSLWGQGAGNTIYF. Here the CDR3 DNA reads TGTGCCAGCAGTTTATGGGGCCAGGGGGCTGGAAACACCATATATTTT.

Only a few counts were recorded for this clonotype. The V and J genes are TRBV10-3 and TRBJ1-2; 7 nucleotides agree with TRBD1. The V segment lost 0 bases and the J segment 1 base; nucleotides outside the gene matches: 2. CDR3 size: 15 residues. Germline CDR1 is ENHRY and CDR2 is SYGVKD. The CDR3 bases are TGTGCCATCAGTGAGTCGGGACAGATTAACTATGGCTACACCTTC. This sequence encodes CAISESGQINYGYTF.

V and J are TRBV29-1 and TRBJ1-2, with 9 bases aligning to TRBD1. Germline V gene data show CDR1 as SQVTM and CDR2 as ANQGSEA. The CDR3 is 14 residues long. The junction had 1 base not matched to a gene; V was cut back by 0 bases and J by 2 bases. Here the CDR3 DNA reads TGCAGCGTTGAAGATACAGGGGGCAACTATGGCTACACCTTC. Translated, it gives CSVEDTGGNYGYTF.